What follows is one T cell receptor (beta chain) and its context. The antigen remains unidentified. These data come from a study of T cell repertoires in cytomegalovirus infection. About the research overall: In public TCR beta signatures, there were indications of both CMV infection and matching HLA type.

Trimming removed 6 bases from V and 5 bases from J, with 19 bases in between. Germline CDR1 SGHVS, CDR2 FNYEAQ. The CDR3 length is 15 residues. Findings and limits, study-wide: Ex vivo, HLA-C-restricted CMV-specific TCR beta clonotypes prevailed over the rest of the response.

TCRdb re-called the reads with MiXCR, one entry per CDR3 protein. The sample comprises about 100,000 distinct CDR3 sequences, 25% to 30% of which are singletons, and 71% rests with the top ten. The input for sequencing was CD8+ T cells from cultured PBMCs, taken from culture after CMV antigen stimulation. The gene calls are TRBV7-6 and TRBJ1-2; D gene uncertain. The receptor's source is a human donor in good health (CMV status not recorded). Some clones in this sample may be carry-over from other donors' samples. DNA for the CDR3: TGTGCCAGCAGTTCTACCACGGAGGGCCTTTATGGCTACACCTTC. This codes for CASSSTTEGLYGYTF. The full variable domain, in which reference TRBV7-6 and TRBJ1-2 provide the parts outside the CDR3, is GAGVSQSPRYKVTKRGQDVALRCDPISGHVSLYWYRQALGQGPEFLTYFNYEAQQDKSGLPNDRFSAERPEGSISTLTIQRTEQRDSAMYRCASSSTTEGLYGYTFGSGTRLTVV.